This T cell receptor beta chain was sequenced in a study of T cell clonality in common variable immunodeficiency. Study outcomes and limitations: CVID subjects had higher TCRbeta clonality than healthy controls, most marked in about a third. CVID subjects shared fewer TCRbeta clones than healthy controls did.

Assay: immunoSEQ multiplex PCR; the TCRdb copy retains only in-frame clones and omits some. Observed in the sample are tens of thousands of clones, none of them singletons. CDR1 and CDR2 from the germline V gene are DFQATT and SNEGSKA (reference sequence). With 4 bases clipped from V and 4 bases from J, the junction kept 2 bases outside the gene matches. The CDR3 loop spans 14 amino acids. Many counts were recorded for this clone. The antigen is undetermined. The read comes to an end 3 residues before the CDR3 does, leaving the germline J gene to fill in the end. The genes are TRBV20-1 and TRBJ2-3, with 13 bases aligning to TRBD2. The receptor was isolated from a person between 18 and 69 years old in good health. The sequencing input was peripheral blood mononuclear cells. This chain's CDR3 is CSATGLAGPDTQYF. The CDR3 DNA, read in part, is TGCAGTGCTACGGGACTAGCGGGACCAGATACG.